These 18 T cell receptor beta chains were sequenced from one sample in a study of T cells in Graves' hyperthyroidism and ophthalmopathy (dated by TCRdb to the late 2010s). Receptor libraries were prepared by multiplex PCR. Sequencing was performed on an Illumina HiSeq 2000. The TCR beta CDR3 regions were amplified from RNA transcripts. For the first round of RT-PCR on the TCR CDR3, the HTBI primer set was used together with the Qiagen OneStep RT-PCR kit. TCRdb handled the public reads itself, with Q25 trimming in fastp and clone calling in MiXCR, and kept productive beta chains. Each CDR3 protein gets just one entry, which takes the most common genes and DNA from the rows behind it. The sample has 610,000 or so distinct CDR3 sequences on record, around 46% of them singletons. The ten largest clones represent about 8.3% of the sample. Specimen: peripheral blood or thyroid tissue (not recorded which). These receptors all stem from a woman younger than 30 with Graves' hyperthyroidism.

The V and J genes are TRBV20-1 and TRBJ2-7, with D possibly being TRBD2 (5 bases). The ends were cut back, 6 bases at V and 4 bases at J, with 16 bases in the middle. The CDR3 spans 13 residues. The germline V gene encodes CDR1 DFQATT and CDR2 SNEGSKA (reference sequence). The CDR3 DNA sequence: TGCAGTGCAGTCTCCGGGATTGAATACGAGCAGTACTTC. It codes for CSAVSGIEYEQYF.

This sequence joins TRBV6-5 and TRBJ2-7, with 7 bases matching TRBD2. This CDR3 spans 13 amino acids. The ends lost 8 bases at V and 7 bases at J; junction bases unmatched: 11. The germline CDR1 and CDR2 sequences are MNHEY and SVGAGI. This CDR3 is CASREVVGGEQYF. In DNA form, the CDR3 reads TGTGCCAGCCGGGAGGTCGTTGGCGGGGAGCAGTACTTC.

Notes on this clonotype: A much larger clone lies a single base off, so this may be a read error. The chain has TRBV7-9 and TRBJ2-5; 8 bases match TRBD1. The CDR3 has 17 residues. Germline V lookup: CDR1 SEHNR, CDR2 FQNEAQ (reference sequence). The DNA of the CDR3 is TGTGCCCGCAGTTTCCTCCCGGGACAGGCCTACCAAGAGACCCAGTACTTC. It is translated as CARSFLPGQAYQETQYF.

The sample holds many counts of this clonotype. CDR3 residues: CASSLTGLYTF. CDR3 DNA sequence: TGTGCCAGCAGCTTAACAGGTCTCTACACCTTC. The chain has TRBV5-8 and TRBJ1-2, with a tentative D call TRBD1 (5 bases). CDR3 size: 11 residues. Trimming cost V 2 bases and J 10 bases, with 9 bases left between them. Germline V gene lookup returns CDR1 SGHTS and CDR2 YDEGEE.

This clonotype was counted between two and nine times. The chain employs TRBV20-1 and TRBJ2-5; the D is unclear. V shed 5 bases and J shed 2 bases, with 15 bases lying between them. Per germline, CDR1 DFQATT and CDR2 SNEGSKA (reference sequence). The CDR3 runs to 14 residues. The CDR3 loop is CSAFKERPQETQYF. The CDR3 nucleotides read TGCAGTGCTTTTAAAGAACGCCCTCAAGAGACCCAGTACTTC.

This clonotype is a singleton in its sample. The chain carries TRBV6-1 and TRBJ2-2; TRBD2 agrees at 13 bases. Germline CDR1 reads MNHNS; CDR2 reads SASEGT. The CDR3 extends over 16 amino acids. V trimming: 6 bases; J trimming: 5 bases; junction bases outside the gene matches: 6. The CDR3 is CASRGLAGLQTGELFF. The DNA of the CDR3 is TGTGCCAGCAGGGGACTAGCGGGGCTACAGACCGGGGAGCTGTTTTTT.

The chain has TRBV18 and TRBJ1-1; TRBD1 matches 7 bases. Unmatched junction bases numbered 8, after V lost 2 bases and J lost 5 bases. The CDR3 is 15 amino acids. Germline lookup yields CDR1 KGHSH and CDR2 LQKENI. The CDR3 loop reads CASSPMNRGGTEAFF. The DNA for the CDR3 is TGTGCCAGCTCACCAATGAACAGGGGAGGTACTGAAGCTTTCTTT.

The chain couples TRBV29-1 to TRBJ2-7; 8 bases agree with TRBD1. Germline V gives CDR1 SQVTM, CDR2 ANQGSEA. J gave up 3 bases and V 5 bases, and 9 bases lay outside the gene matches. The CDR3 sequence is 14 residues long. This CDR3 is CSVSTGAGFYEQYF. CDR3 bases: TGCAGCGTTTCGACAGGGGCGGGGTTCTACGAGCAGTACTTC.

The chain links TRBV12-3 or TRBV12-4 to TRBJ1-2, with 7 positions matching TRBD1. The CDR3 sequence is 17 residues long. The V segment lost 4 bases and the J segment 0 bases; nucleotides outside the gene matches: 11. CDR3 in DNA: TGTGCCAGCAGTTCCCAGGGACAGTACCTGACTAACTATGGCTACACCTTC. Translating gives CASSSQGQYLTNYGYTF.

V and J are TRBV2 and TRBJ1-2; D might be TRBD1 (5 bases). The V and J ends lost 3 bases and 6 bases respectively, with 17 bases between them. Germline V gives CDR1 SNHLY, CDR2 FYNNEI. The CDR3 has 15 amino acids. CDR3 loop: CASSEGLAGDNGYTF. The CDR3 DNA reads TGTGCCAGCAGTGAGGGACTAGCGGGAGACAATGGCTACACCTTC.

A single count supports this clonotype. The rearrangement joins TRBV29-1 to TRBJ2-5, with 7 nucleotides matching TRBD1. This CDR3 region has 13 residues. V shed 6 bases, J shed 0 bases, and the junction held 4 bases outside the gene matches. The V gene's germline CDR1 is SQVTM and CDR2 ANQGSEA. The CDR3 loop is CSVQQGYQETQYF. Written as DNA, the CDR3 is TGCAGCGTGCAACAGGGGTACCAAGAGACCCAGTACTTC.

This rearrangement joins TRBV6-1 to TRBJ2-6, with 9 bases matching TRBD1. CDR1 is MNHNS, CDR2 SASEGT, per germline. The CDR3 is 16 amino acids. V shed 6 bases, J shed 5 bases, and the junction held 8 bases outside the gene matches. The CDR3 loop reads CASSLGQGNRANVLTF. The CDR3, as DNA: TGTGCCAGCAGCTTGGGACAGGGTAACAGGGCCAACGTCCTGACTTTC.

Comment on this clonotype: This sequence may be a read error, since a much larger clone differs from it by one base. This chain connects TRBV14 to TRBJ2-7, with D tentatively TRBD1 or TRBD2 (7 bases each). The CDR3 consists of 16 residues. Germline CDR1 and CDR2: SGHDN and FVKESK. The chain's CDR3 is CTSSPQGGLSSYEQYF. CDR3 nucleotides: TGTACCAGCAGCCCCCAGGGGGGGTTAAGCTCCTACGAGCAGTACTTC.

This clonotype was picked up a small number of times. The gene calls are TRBV4-2 and TRBJ1-1; no clear D. V shed 1 base and J shed 6 bases, with 9 bases lying between them. The germline gives CDR1 LGHNA, CDR2 YNFKEQ. This CDR3 spans 13 amino acids. The CDR3 DNA reads as TGTGCCAGCAGCCAAGGCGTTCTTGCTGAAGCTTTCTTT. Amino acid sequence: CASSQGVLAEAFF.

The chain links TRBV19 to TRBJ1-1; D unclear. Trimming took off 7 bases at V and 1 base at J, with 7 bases between the two ends. Germline V gene data show CDR1 as LNHDA and CDR2 as SQIVND (reference sequence). The CDR3 sequence is 12 residues long. Here the CDR3 reads CASNQQNTEAFF. In nucleotides, the CDR3 is TGTGCCAGTAATCAACAGAACACTGAAGCTTTCTTT.

The sample holds many counts of this clonotype. V is TRBV29-1 and J is TRBJ2-5, with 12 bases identical to TRBD2. The CDR3 runs 17 residues. Trimming took 6 bases from V and 2 from J; bases not matched to a gene: 13. CDR1 and CDR2 from the germline V gene are SQVTM and ANQGSEA. CDR3 in amino acids: CSVPTSGRPPRQETQYF. In DNA form, the CDR3 reads TGCAGCGTGCCGACTAGCGGGAGACCCCCCCGTCAAGAGACCCAGTACTTC.

This chain links TRBV9 with TRBJ1-5; the D gene is possibly TRBD1 (6 bases). V lost 4 bases and J 2 bases, leaving 13 bases between the germline ends. In germline, CDR1 is SGDLS, CDR2 YYNGEE. CDR3 length: 15 residues. The DNA of the CDR3 is TGTGCCAGCAGCCAACAGGGTAACGGCAATCAGCCCCAGCATTTT. It specifies CASSQQGNGNQPQHF. Complete variable domain (other parts from reference TRBV9 and TRBJ1-5): DSGVTQTPKHLITATGQRVTLRCSPRSGDLSVYWYQQSLDQGLQFLIQYYNGEERAKGNILERFSAQQFPDLHSELNLSSLELGDSALYFCASSQQGNGNQPQHFGDGTRLSIL.

A word on this clonotype: The conserved phenylalanine or tryptophan is not found at the CDR3 terminus, so this likely reflects a read error. The chain joins TRBV12-3 or TRBV12-4 to TRBJ1-6; D uncertain. V was clipped by 6 bases and J by 9 bases, with 12 bases between them. The CDR3 has 13 amino acids. CDR3 bases: TGTGCCAGCAGGTGGGAACCCTCTTCACCCCTCCACCTT. Residues: CASRWEPSSPLHL.